These 25 T cell receptor beta chains share one sample of origin, sequenced in a study of T cells in Graves' hyperthyroidism and ophthalmopathy. Amplification of TCR beta CDR3 regions was performed using RNA transcripts as template. With the HTBI primer set, the TCR CDR3 went through a first round of RT-PCR. One entry per CDR3 protein, called by TCRdb with MiXCR from the multiplex PCR reads. The table records hundreds of thousands of distinct CDR3 sequences, 14% of them present only once. The sequenced sample was blood. The receptors derive from a woman under 30 with Graves' hyperthyroidism.

Ten or more counts support this clonotype. V gene TRBV5-8 combines with J gene TRBJ1-1; the match to TRBD1 covers 10 bases. CDR3 size: 16 residues. V was clipped by 2 bases and J by 7 bases; unmatched bases: 11. CDR1 and CDR2 (germline): SGHTS, YDEGEE. CDR3 sequence: CASSFRDRGSAGEAFF. The CDR3 DNA reads TGTGCCAGCAGCTTTCGGGACAGGGGCTCCGCGGGTGAAGCTTTCTTT.

This clonotype was seen many times. V and J are TRBV11-2 and TRBJ1-2, with D possibly matching TRBD1 (6 bases). The CDR3 is 16 residues long. With 1 base removed from V and 2 bases from J, the gap between germline ends came to 14 bases. Germline CDR1 is SGHAT and CDR2 is FQNNGV. The CDR3 DNA reads TGTGCCAGCAGCTTAGTCGGGACATCACAAAACTATGGCTACACCTTC. Translated: CASSLVGTSQNYGYTF.

This clonotype was seen at least ten times. The rearrangement uses TRBV6-5 and TRBJ2-5, with D unclear. The length of the CDR3 is 11 residues. Germline CDR1 is MNHEY and CDR2 is SVGAGI. Trimming removed 2 bases at V and 2 bases at J, with 0 bases between. The CDR3 here is CASSYQETQYF. The CDR3 nucleotides read TGTGCCAGCAGTTACCAAGAGACCCAGTACTTC.

This clonotype was recorded many times. V is TRBV4-3 and J is TRBJ2-4; D call uncertain. From germline, CDR1 is LGHNA and CDR2 YSLEER. The CDR3 consists of 15 residues. Between the trimmed V and J ends, which lost 0 bases and 7 bases, there was a span of 13 bases. CDR3 loop: CASSQEAPPDNIQYF. As DNA, the CDR3 is TGCGCCAGCAGCCAAGAAGCTCCACCTGATAACATTCAGTACTTC.

This clonotype was detected a few times. The gene calls are TRBV5-6 and TRBJ2-1; the D is unclear. Germline V gene lookup returns CDR1 SGHDT and CDR2 YYEEEE. Trimming stripped 2 bases from V and 8 bases from J, with 11 bases between. The CDR3 spans 13 residues. CDR3 coding DNA: TGTGCCAGCAGCTTAGGCCAATTTTATGAGCAGTTCTTC. This encodes CASSLGQFYEQFF.

This clonotype was seen repeatedly, ten times or more. The chain joins TRBV18 to TRBJ1-1; D is undetermined. Germline V gene lookup returns CDR1 KGHSH and CDR2 LQKENI. The CDR3 is made up of 16 amino acids. Between the trimmed V and J ends, which lost 5 bases and 0 bases, there was a span of 16 bases. CDR3 bases: TGTGCCAGCTCAGGGATGCCGGGGAGGGTGAACACTGAAGCTTTCTTT. It translates to CASSGMPGRVNTEAFF.

This clonotype was observed a few times. V usage is TRBV7-2 and J usage is TRBJ1-4; TRBD1 is a possible D gene (5 bases). Germline V gene data show CDR1 as SGHTA and CDR2 as FQGNSA. V was trimmed by 1 base and J by 8 bases, leaving 17 bases between them. The CDR3 loop spans 16 amino acids. The CDR3 loop reads CASSLGARVSGEKLFF. As DNA, the CDR3 is TGTGCCAGCAGCTTAGGGGCCCGGGTGTCAGGGGAAAAACTGTTTTTT.

This clonotype was counted only a few times. This chain joins TRBV9 and TRBJ2-5, with D tentatively TRBD1 or TRBD2 (5 bases each). CDR1 and CDR2 (germline): SGDLS, YYNGEE. CDR3 size: 15 residues. The V end lost 2 bases, the J end lost 4 bases, and 15 bases lay between the germline ends. The CDR3 coding sequence is TGTGCCAGCAGCGTGGGGGTGAGTGGCAGAGAGACCCAGTACTTC. Amino acid sequence: CASSVGVSGRETQYF.

This clonotype was detected ten times or more. The rearrangement joins TRBV2 to TRBJ1-6; D unresolved. This CDR3 has 12 amino acids. Germline assignment: CDR1 SNHLY and CDR2 FYNNEI. The ends were cut back, 6 bases at V and 11 bases at J, with 11 bases in the middle. The chain's CDR3 is CASRRSVTPLHF. The CDR3 DNA sequence: TGTGCCAGCAGGAGATCCGTCACACCCCTCCACTTT.

Many counts were recorded for this clonotype. This chain uses TRBV20-1 with TRBJ2-5; TRBD1 matches 7 bases. Losses at the gene ends were 8 bases for V and 2 bases for J; bases not matched to a gene: 11. Germline V gene lookup returns CDR1 DFQATT and CDR2 SNEGSKA (reference sequence). The CDR3 is 14 residues long. The CDR3 sequence is CSNRRDSQQETQYF. CDR3 nucleotide sequence: TGCAGTAACCGCAGGGACAGCCAACAAGAGACCCAGTACTTC.

This clonotype was observed at least ten times. The rearrangement links TRBV27 to TRBJ2-7; D is possibly TRBD1 (6 bases). Per the germline V gene, CDR1 is MNHEY and CDR2 is SMNVEV (reference sequence). Trimming took 6 bases from V and 1 from J, leaving 10 bases between them. The CDR3 extends over 13 amino acids. The CDR3, as DNA: TGTGCCAGCAGGCGCGGACAGTCCTACGAGCAGTACTTC. It is translated as CASRRGQSYEQYF.

About this clonotype itself: Since a much larger clone is just one base distant, this may be a read error. J is TRBJ2-5 and V is TRBV30; D perhaps matches TRBD1 (6 bases). The DNA matches TRBJ2-1 better at its end, which makes the J call doubtful. The CDR3 sequence is 15 residues long. Per the germline V gene, CDR1 is GTSNPN and CDR2 is SVGIG (reference sequence). CDR3 sequence (DNA): TGTGCCTGGAGTCGCGACAGGAGTTACCAAGAGACCCAGTTCTTC. It yields the protein CAWSRDRSYQETQFF.

This clonotype was seen a few times. The chain carries TRBV7-2 and TRBJ2-5, with D possibly matching TRBD1 (7 bases). Germline values: CDR1 SGHTA, CDR2 FQGNSA. Trimming cost V 2 bases and J 0 bases, with 22 bases left between them. The CDR3 covers 19 residues. Written as DNA, the CDR3 is TGTGCCAGCAGCTTAAGCGGCATCGGGGGACAGATCTACCAAGAGACCCAGTACTTC. As protein: CASSLSGIGGQIYQETQYF.

This clonotype was seen more than once but under ten times. The V call is TRBV6-1, the J call TRBJ1-2, with 10 bases aligning to TRBD1. Germline loops: CDR1 MNHNS, CDR2 SASEGT. V lost 1 base, J lost 8 bases, and 4 bases stayed unmatched. The CDR3 is 14 amino acids. Here the CDR3 reads CASSEDGTGEGYTF. The CDR3 nucleotides read TGTGCCAGCAGTGAAGACGGGACAGGGGAAGGCTACACCTTC.

The chain is built from TRBV7-3 and TRBJ2-7, with 8 nucleotides matching TRBD2. Trimming removed 2 bases from V and 6 bases from J; junction bases left unmatched: 12. The CDR3 is 16 residues long. Germline CDR1 and CDR2: SGHTA and FQGTGA. CDR3 sequence reads: CASSLGVSGGEGEQYF. CDR3 sequence (DNA): TGTGCCAGCAGCTTAGGGGTGAGCGGGGGAGAGGGCGAGCAGTACTTC.

DNA for the CDR3: TGTGCCAGCAGCTTAGTCGTAGCGGGAGGTCACTCCTACGAGCAGTACTTC. It specifies CASSLVVAGGHSYEQYF. The rearrangement joins TRBV11-2 to TRBJ2-7; the match to TRBD2 covers 10 bases. This CDR3 contains 17 residues. The V segment lost 1 base and the J segment 0 bases; nucleotides outside the gene matches: 6. Per germline, CDR1 SGHAT and CDR2 FQNNGV.

Points on this clonotype: A clone one base away is much larger, so this may be a read error. It is likely a read error, because the conserved phenylalanine at the end of the CDR3 is missing. CDR3 nucleotides: TGTGCCAGCAGGGCCAACCTCGGAGTTTATCCAACTCAGATCGAGACCCAGTACTTG. Translation gives CASRANLGVYPTQIETQYL. The V and J genes are TRBV12-3 or TRBV12-4 and TRBJ2-5; unclear D gene. Trimming took off 6 bases at V and 5 bases at J, with 31 bases between the two ends. The CDR3 spans 19 residues.

This clonotype was found many times. The chain recombines TRBV4-1 with TRBJ1-1, with 8 bases identical to TRBD1. CDR3 size: 16 residues. Trimming removed 1 base from V and 1 base from J; junction bases left unmatched: 5. Germline lookup yields CDR1 MGHRA and CDR2 YSYEKL. CDR3 protein: CASSQGRGQGNTEAFF. Here the CDR3 DNA reads TGCGCCAGCAGCCAAGGTCGCGGACAGGGGAACACTGAAGCTTTCTTT.

The chain recombines TRBV12-3 or TRBV12-4 with TRBJ2-3; 8 positions match TRBD2. The CDR3 runs 15 residues. Unmatched junction bases numbered 4, after V lost 3 bases and J lost 2 bases. In DNA form, the CDR3 reads TGTGCCAGCAGTTTCCTAGCGGGCCCCACAGATACGCAGTATTTT. As protein: CASSFLAGPTDTQYF.

In this sample, this clonotype turned up many times. The chain has TRBV18 and TRBJ1-1; 8 nucleotides line up with TRBD1. The CDR3 spans 15 residues. Germline V gives CDR1 KGHSH, CDR2 LQKENI. Germline trimming cut 4 bases from V and 2 bases from J; bases unmatched to any gene: 6. This CDR3 reads CASSLIGQGNTEAFF. CDR3 sequence (DNA): TGTGCCAGCTCACTTATAGGACAGGGCAACACTGAAGCTTTCTTT.

This chain joins TRBV6-2 or TRBV6-3 and TRBJ2-3; D gene ambiguous. Germline assignment: CDR1 MNHEY and CDR2 SVGEGT. CDR3 size: 11 residues. Trimming removed 6 bases from V and 9 bases from J, with 10 bases in between. The CDR3 region is CASSRYPTQYF. In DNA, the CDR3 is TGTGCCAGCAGCCGATATCCCACGCAGTATTTT.

This clonotype was recorded many times. The CDR3 sequence: CAWRGDLLLETQYF. DNA for the CDR3: TGTGCCTGGCGAGGGGACCTACTCCTGGAGACCCAGTACTTC. This chain connects TRBV30 to TRBJ2-5; the D gene could be TRBD1 or TRBD2 (5 bases each). This CDR3 contains 14 residues. Germline-derived CDR1 and CDR2 are GTSNPN and SVGIG (reference sequence). V lost 5 bases and J 5 bases, leaving 18 bases between the germline ends.

Many counts were recorded for this clonotype. This sequence joins TRBV20-1 and TRBJ2-1, with 9 positions matching TRBD2. The V segment lost 1 base and the J segment 0 bases; nucleotides outside the gene matches: 7. Germline V gives CDR1 DFQATT, CDR2 SNEGSKA (reference sequence). CDR3 length: 17 amino acids. CDR3 loop: CSARVLLAGVSYNEQFF. CDR3 DNA sequence: TGCAGTGCTAGAGTTCTACTAGCGGGCGTCTCCTACAATGAGCAGTTCTTC.

This clonotype turned up a few times. The chain links TRBV6-1 to TRBJ1-5; D remains ambiguous. The CDR3 extends over 13 amino acids. V gave up 6 bases and J gave up 9 bases, with 15 bases separating them. CDR1 MNHNS and CDR2 SASEGT come from the germline V gene. DNA of the CDR3: TGTGCCAGCAGCTCAAAACTGGGATCGCCCCAGCATTTT. The encoded protein is CASSSKLGSPQHF.

The CDR3 is CASSLTPNSPLHF. CDR3 in DNA: TGTGCCAGCAGCTTAACCCCTAATTCACCCCTCCACTTT. The rearrangement links TRBV7-3 to TRBJ1-6; D call uncertain. V was cut by 0 bases and J by 6 bases, with 3 bases left in between. This CDR3 is built from 13 residues. Germline V gene sequence: CDR1 SGHTA, CDR2 FQGTGA.